Presented here are 25 T cell receptor beta chains from one specimen sequenced in a study of breast tumors, draining lymph nodes, adjacent tissues. Axillary draining lymph nodes of breast cancer patients supplied the node samples. TCRdb redid the calling of the multiplex PCR reads with MiXCR, one entry per CDR3 protein. The data show roughly 260,000 distinct CDR3 sequences, around 30% seen once. What was sequenced was axillary lymph node tissue. The receptors derive from a female donor with breast cancer. Some clones in this sample may be carry-over from other donors' samples.

The chain couples TRBV25-1 to TRBJ2-6; the D gene is possibly TRBD2 (6 bases). Looked up from germline, CDR1 is MGHDK and CDR2 is SYGVNS. With 4 bases removed from V and 2 bases from J, the gap between germline ends came to 15 bases. The CDR3 spans 17 residues. CDR3 in amino acids: CASSVTSGGAGANVLTF. CDR3 bases: TGTGCCAGCAGTGTCACGTCAGGAGGGGCTGGGGCCAACGTCCTGACTTTC.

This clonotype came up once. It is likely a read error, because the conserved phenylalanine at the end of the CDR3 is missing. Because the CDR3's place on the DNA is in doubt, the DNA is left out and the CDR3 is given as listed by TCRdb. The J gene is TRBJ1-3, the V gene TRBV2; no DNA check was done on the table's D call, TRBD1. Looked up from germline, CDR1 is SNHLY and CDR2 is FYNNEI. Both ends counted, the CDR3 spans 9 residues. The CDR3 loop is CASSTRDRV.

The sample holds many counts of this clonotype. V is TRBV12-3 or TRBV12-4 and J is TRBJ1-6; tentatively, D is TRBD1 (5 bases). The CDR3 runs to 14 residues. Trimming shortened V by 6 bases and J by 6 bases, and 12 bases separated the two germline ends. CDR3 DNA: TGTGCCAGCAGCCTCGACAGCATTAATTCACCCCTCCACTTT. This encodes CASSLDSINSPLHF.

The chain is built from TRBV28 and TRBJ1-5, with TRBD1 matching over 7 bases. This CDR3 region has 15 residues. The V and J ends lost 6 bases and 0 bases, in that order; junction bases with no gene match: 5. Germline values: CDR1 MDHEN, CDR2 SYDVKM. Here the CDR3 DNA reads TGTGCCAGCAGCACGGGACAGCATAGCAATCAGCCCCAGCATTTT. Its translation: CASSTGQHSNQPQHF.

About this clonotype itself: A much larger clone sits a single nucleotide away, making a read error possible. The CDR3 ends on some other residue instead of the conserved phenylalanine or tryptophan, so this is likely a read error. The genes are TRBV9 and TRBJ2-1; 10 nucleotides agree with TRBD2. CDR1 and CDR2 from the germline V gene are SGDLS and YYNGEE. CDR3 size: 16 residues. With V trimmed by 1 base and J by 7 bases, 8 bases remained unmatched. CDR3 bases: TGTGCCAGCAGCGTAAGGGCTAGCGGGAGCATAAATGAGCAGTTCCTC. It translates to CASSVRASGSINEQFL.

Turning to this clonotype: This clone may be a read error of a much larger clone one base away. The rearrangement uses TRBV12-3 or TRBV12-4 and TRBJ2-7; TRBD2 matches 9 bases. This CDR3 has 15 residues. V lost 4 bases and J lost 1; bases outside the gene matches: 5. Here the CDR3 reads CASSWGTSCSYEQYF. In nucleotides, the CDR3 is TGTGCCAGCAGTTGGGGGACTAGCTGTTCCTACGAGCAGTACTTC.

This clonotype occurred many times. The chain has TRBV5-5 and TRBJ2-7, with D unresolved. The CDR3 spans 12 residues. Trimming shortened V by 9 bases and J by 3 bases, and 13 bases separated the two germline ends. Germline assignment: CDR1 SGHKS and CDR2 YYEKEE (reference sequence). CDR3 region: CANHYLDYEQYF. The CDR3 coding sequence is TGTGCCAACCACTACCTAGACTACGAGCAGTACTTC. The full variable domain, its missing parts supplied by reference TRBV5-5 and TRBJ2-7, is DAGVTQSPTHLIKTRGQQVTLRCSPISGHKSVSWYQQVLGQGPQFIFQYYEKEERGRGNFPDRFSARQFPNYSSELNVNALLLGDSALYLCANHYLDYEQYFGPGTRLTVT.

This clonotype was seen only a few times. The chain is built from TRBV6-2 or TRBV6-3 and TRBJ2-7; D ambiguous. The CDR3 has 12 residues. The V end was cut by 4 bases, the J end by 6 bases, with 10 bases between. Germline CDR1 and CDR2: MNHEY and SVGEGT. The CDR3 reads CASSSVLSEQYF. In DNA form, the CDR3 reads TGTGCCAGCAGTTCGGTCCTCTCCGAGCAGTACTTC.

This clonotype was detected ten times or more. This rearrangement joins TRBV10-3 to TRBJ2-7, with 7 bases lining up with TRBD1. V lost 6 bases to trimming and J lost 4 bases; unmatched junction nucleotides: 0. Germline V CDR1 and CDR2: ENHRY, SYGVKD. The CDR3 totals 11 residues. Here the CDR3 reads CAIRTGYEQYF. In DNA form, the CDR3 reads TGTGCCATCAGGACAGGGTACGAGCAGTACTTC.

At least ten counts were recorded for this clonotype. A read error may account for a junction end that differs from germline. The J gene is TRBJ2-1, the V gene TRBV7-2, with D tentatively TRBD2 (6 bases). The germline CDR1 and CDR2 sequences are SGHTA and FQGNSA. The CDR3 is 14 amino acids. CDR3 sequence reads: CASSLVTSYYEQFF. The CDR3 DNA sequence: TGTGCCAGCAGCTTAGTAACTAGCTACTATGAGCAGTTCTTC.

The gene calls are TRBV9 and TRBJ2-1; TRBD2 matches 13 bases. V was pared by 0 bases and J by 7 bases, with 13 bases of the junction left unmatched. Germline V lookup: CDR1 SGDLS, CDR2 YYNGEE. CDR3 length: 19 amino acids. In DNA, the CDR3 is TGTGCCAGCAGCGTAGACCAAGGGCGGGGACTAGCGGGAATTAATGAGCAGTTCTTC. It yields the protein CASSVDQGRGLAGINEQFF.

The table lists this clonotype with many counts. This rearrangement joins TRBV12-3 or TRBV12-4 to TRBJ2-3; 8 bases are shared with TRBD2. Trimming cost V 3 bases and J 0 bases; bases outside gene matches: 8. This CDR3 has 17 amino acids. CDR3 sequence (DNA): TGTGCCAGCAGTTTGGGTAGCGGGACACCTAGCACAGATACGCAGTATTTT. This codes for CASSLGSGTPSTDTQYF.

As concerns this clonotype: A much larger clone is a single base away; this may be a read error. The chain combines TRBV12-3 or TRBV12-4 with TRBJ2-1; D may be TRBD1 (5 bases). The CDR3 has 13 residues. Trimming cost V 11 bases and J 8 bases, with 19 bases left between them. The CDR3 reads CAVDSPSLDEQFF. The CDR3 DNA sequence: TGTGCCGTCGACAGCCCTAGTTTGGATGAGCAGTTCTTC.

The chain employs TRBV6-6 and TRBJ1-2; D is undetermined. V was trimmed by 0 bases and J by 6 bases, leaving 14 bases between them. The germline V gene encodes CDR1 MNHNY and CDR2 SVGAGI (reference sequence). There are 15 residues in the CDR3. CDR3 sequence reads: CASSYSNGARHGYTF. The CDR3 DNA reads TGTGCCAGCAGTTACTCGAACGGCGCCCGACATGGCTACACCTTC.

The chain is built from TRBV12-3 or TRBV12-4 and TRBJ2-2, with D possibly being TRBD1 or TRBD2 (5 bases each). V was shortened by 2 bases and J by 9 bases, with 13 bases between the two germline ends. The CDR3 runs 14 residues. CDR3 region: CASSLIPGPRELFF. For the CDR3, the DNA is TGTGCCAGCAGTTTAATCCCGGGGCCCCGGGAGCTGTTTTTT.

The chain carries TRBV28 and TRBJ1-3; no definite D call. V was cut by 5 bases and J by 3 bases, with 17 bases left in between. Germline V gene lookup returns CDR1 MDHEN and CDR2 SYDVKM. The CDR3 consists of 16 residues. The DNA for the CDR3 is TGTGCCAGCAGTGCCAATGCCAAGACAAGTGGAAACACCATATATTTT. It encodes CASSANAKTSGNTIYF.

The chain is built from TRBV3-1 and TRBJ1-5; 7 positions agree with TRBD1. Trimming removed 3 bases from V and 4 bases from J; junction bases left unmatched: 0. CDR1 LGHDT and CDR2 YNNKEL come from the germline V gene (reference sequence). This CDR3 contains 13 residues. The CDR3 is CASSQDRNQPQHF. The CDR3 nucleotides read TGTGCCAGCAGCCAGGACAGGAATCAGCCCCAGCATTTT.

This clonotype was found many times. CDR3 sequence: CSAPRQGGFEAEQYF. For the CDR3, the DNA is TGCAGTGCCCCGAGACAGGGGGGGTTCGAGGCCGAGCAGTACTTC. V is TRBV20-1 and J is TRBJ2-7; TRBD1 agrees at 9 bases. The CDR3 consists of 15 residues. V shed 6 bases, J shed 6 bases, and the junction held 15 bases outside the gene matches. CDR1 and CDR2 from the germline V gene are DFQATT and SNEGSKA (reference sequence).

This clonotype appeared once. This sequence may be a read error, since a much larger clone differs from it by one base. This likely comes from a read error, as the CDR3 has no conserved phenylalanine or tryptophan at its end. The chain uses TRBV7-3 and TRBJ2-2; 9 nucleotides agree with TRBD1. The CDR3 loop spans 18 amino acids. Looked up from germline, CDR1 is SGHTA and CDR2 is FQGTGA. V was clipped by 1 base and J by 4 bases; unmatched bases: 10. The CDR3 protein is CASSLKFFGTGSTGELFL. The DNA for the CDR3 is TGTGCCAGCAGCTTAAAATTTTTTGGGACAGGGTCCACCGGGGAGCTGTTTCTT.

V and J are TRBV27 and TRBJ2-1; 9 nucleotides agree with TRBD1. Germline trimming cut 5 bases from V and 6 bases from J; bases unmatched to any gene: 11. Germline V gene lookup returns CDR1 MNHEY and CDR2 SMNVEV (reference sequence). The CDR3 has 16 amino acids. The chain's CDR3 is CASSARTGEWVNEQFF. The DNA for the CDR3 is TGTGCCAGCAGTGCCAGGACAGGGGAGTGGGTCAATGAGCAGTTCTTC.

This clonotype was detected ten times or more. The chain employs TRBV5-1 and TRBJ2-3; 12 bases agree with TRBD2. The CDR3 runs 16 residues. V shed 2 bases and J 6 bases; nucleotides not matched to a gene: 7. Per the germline V gene, CDR1 is SGHRS and CDR2 is YFSETQ. DNA of the CDR3: TGCGCCAGCAGCTTAACACTAGCGGGAGGCCCCGATACGCAGTATTTT. It translates to CASSLTLAGGPDTQYF.

This clonotype has at least ten counts. A read error is possible here, since a much larger clone lies one base away. The rearrangement links TRBV9 to TRBJ2-3, with D uncertain. The V end lost 4 bases, the J end lost 4 bases, and 4 bases lay between the germline ends. Germline V CDR1 and CDR2: SGDLS, YYNGEE. The CDR3 is 11 residues long. CDR3 residues: CASSSADTQYF. CDR3 coding DNA: TGTGCCAGCAGCTCAGCAGATACGCAGTATTTT.

The chain employs TRBV10-3 and TRBJ2-5; 8 bases are shared with TRBD2. Germline lookup yields CDR1 ENHRY and CDR2 SYGVKD. This CDR3 has 14 amino acids. After removal of 4 bases from V and 9 bases from J, the junction contained 10 bases not matched to a gene. The CDR3 sequence is CAISVKREMGSQYF. Here the CDR3 DNA reads TGTGCCATCAGTGTTAAGCGGGAGATGGGGTCCCAGTACTTC.

This sequence joins TRBV7-3 and TRBJ2-1; 12 nucleotides agree with TRBD2. Germline-derived CDR1 and CDR2 are SGHTA and FQGTGA. CDR3 length: 15 amino acids. The trim removed 3 bases at V and 7 bases at J, leaving 4 bases unmatched. Here the CDR3 reads CASSFVGTSGNEQFF. The CDR3 nucleotides read TGTGCCAGCAGCTTCGTGGGGACTAGCGGGAATGAGCAGTTCTTC.

This clonotype was found a few times. Since a much larger clone is just one base distant, this may be a read error. This chain joins TRBV30 and TRBJ1-6, with no clear D. CDR3 length equals 10 residues. CDR1 is GTSNPN and CDR2 is SVGIG in the germline V gene (reference sequence). CDR3: CAWLGRSFLF. CDR3 in DNA: TGTGCCTGGTTGGGCAGGTCTTTCCTCTTT.